This passage covers 30 T cell receptor beta chains from one sample sequenced in a study of T cell repertoires in ileal Crohn's disease. Generated by immunoSEQ multiplex PCR, the TCRdb table keeps only in-frame clones and is missing some. The sample gives about 10,000 clones, over 60% of which show up once; around 4.2% is in the top ten. The source material was ileal tissue. Receptors originate from an adult with Crohn's disease.

The chain employs TRBV30 and TRBJ2-7, with D maybe TRBD1 (5 bases). Germline lookup yields CDR1 GTSNPN and CDR2 SVGIG (reference sequence). V was cut by 5 bases and J by 0 bases, with 8 bases left in between. This CDR3 contains 12 residues. The CDR3 reads CAWADTSYEQYF. The CDR3 DNA follows: TGTGCCTGGGCGGACACCTCCTACGAGCAGTACTTC.

V usage is TRBV6-1 and J usage is TRBJ2-3; 13 bases align to TRBD2. This CDR3 contains 15 residues. Germline loops: CDR1 MNHNS, CDR2 SASEGT. Trimming at V came to 7 bases and at J to 3 bases, leaving 4 bases not matched to a gene. CDR3 in DNA: TGTGCCAGCACCCCGGGACTAGCGGGGACAGATACGCAGTATTTT. It yields the protein CASTPGLAGTDTQYF.

The chain recombines TRBV30 with TRBJ1-2; possibly TRBD1 for D (5 bases). The germline V and J ends were trimmed by 1 base and 7 bases, with 13 bases remaining between them. CDR1 GTSNPN and CDR2 SVGIG come from the germline V gene (reference sequence). The CDR3 extends over 13 amino acids. The CDR3 region has the DNA TGTGCCTGGAGTGGCCTTTGGAGGGGTGGCTACACCTTC. This gives the protein CAWSGLWRGGYTF.

The V and J genes are TRBV9 and TRBJ1-2; maybe TRBD1 (6 bases). The germline gives CDR1 SGDLS, CDR2 YYNGEE. The CDR3 is 13 residues long. V was cut by 8 bases and J by 1 base, with 12 bases left in between. CDR3: CASGKQGNYGYTF. CDR3 nucleotides: TGTGCCAGTGGGAAACAGGGTAACTATGGCTACACCTTC.

The rearrangement uses TRBV27 and TRBJ1-1, with D tentatively TRBD1 (5 bases). The V gene lost 3 bases and the J gene lost 0 bases, with 17 bases spanning the gap. Per the germline V gene, CDR1 is MNHEY and CDR2 is SMNVEV (reference sequence). This CDR3 is 17 amino acids long. As DNA, the CDR3 is TGTGCCAGCAGTTTGCTGGGGCCGGGCGGGGTGAACACTGAAGCTTTCTTT. Its translation: CASSLLGPGGVNTEAFF.

This chain joins TRBV9 and TRBJ2-1; 7 nucleotides align to TRBD1. The CDR3 is 17 amino acids. Germline assignment: CDR1 SGDLS and CDR2 YYNGEE. With 0 bases clipped from V and 0 bases from J, the junction kept 6 bases outside the gene matches. The CDR3 reads CASSVAGGSSSYNEQFF. In DNA form, the CDR3 reads TGTGCCAGCAGCGTAGCAGGGGGTTCAAGCTCCTACAATGAGCAGTTCTTC.

The CDR3 nucleotides are TGTGCCAGCAGCTTGGGAGGAAACACTGAAGCTTTCTTT. Its translation is CASSLGGNTEAFF. J is TRBJ1-1 and V is TRBV5-4; D is unresolved. Trimming removed 0 bases from V and 2 bases from J, with 5 bases in between. This CDR3 region has 13 residues. Germline assignment: CDR1 SGHNT and CDR2 YYREEE (reference sequence).

The gene calls are TRBV6-5 and TRBJ2-3, with TRBD1 matching 10 bases. J lost 7 bases, V lost 2 bases, and 3 bases had no gene match. The CDR3 totals 14 residues. Germline V gene data show CDR1 as MNHEY and CDR2 as SVGAGI. CDR3 residues: CASSYDRGRNTQYF. In DNA, the CDR3 is TGTGCCAGCAGTTACGACAGGGGGCGAAATACGCAGTATTTT.

This clone was observed a handful of times. The rearrangement joins TRBV7-9 to TRBJ2-7; 8 bases map to TRBD1. Germline V CDR1 and CDR2: SEHNR, FQNEAQ (reference sequence). This CDR3 contains 17 residues. The V gene end was trimmed by 1 base and the J gene end by 2 bases; junction bases not matched to a gene: 10. CDR3 amino acids: CASSLGGGTGFPYEQYF. The CDR3 nucleotides read TGTGCCAGCAGCTTAGGAGGGGGGACAGGATTTCCCTACGAGCAGTACTTC.

This clone was observed a few times. Other DNA sequences of this sample code for an identical CDR3. CDR3 in DNA: TGTGCCAGCAGCTTGGCAGCGGGGAGCACAGATACGCAGTATTTT. It specifies CASSLAAGSTDTQYF. The rearrangement links TRBV5-4 to TRBJ2-3, with 7 nucleotides matching TRBD2. CDR3 length equals 15 residues. Germline-derived CDR1 and CDR2 are SGHNT and YYREEE (reference sequence). J was trimmed by 0 bases and V by 0 bases; bases with no gene match: 1.

This clone was picked up a small number of times. The chain links TRBV9 to TRBJ1-5; TRBD1 matches 8 bases. The CDR3 sequence is 15 residues long. Germline values: CDR1 SGDLS, CDR2 YYNGEE. With 4 bases clipped from V and 5 bases from J, the junction kept 8 bases outside the gene matches. In DNA, the CDR3 is TGTGCCAGCAGCCCCATGGGACAGGTTGATCAGCCCCAGCATTTT. Translating it yields CASSPMGQVDQPQHF.

The chain recombines TRBV4-2 with TRBJ2-5; 11 bases align to TRBD2. The V gene end was trimmed by 2 bases and the J gene end by 5 bases; junction bases not matched to a gene: 16. Germline CDR1 reads LGHNA; CDR2 reads YNFKEQ. The CDR3 spans 19 residues. In nucleotides, the CDR3 is TGTGCCAGCAGCCAAACACTCTGGCTAGCGGGGGGTGGGGCGGAGACCCAGTACTTC. It encodes CASSQTLWLAGGGAETQYF.

V gene TRBV5-6 combines with J gene TRBJ2-1; 7 nucleotides line up with TRBD2. There are 14 residues in the CDR3. Germline CDR1 SGHDT, CDR2 YYEEEE. The ends lost 1 base at V and 10 bases at J; junction bases unmatched: 8. The CDR3 loop is CASSLRLAGAEQFF. The DNA of the CDR3 is TGTGCCAGCAGCTTGAGACTAGCCGGGGCAGAGCAGTTCTTC.

This chain connects TRBV4-1 to TRBJ2-7; TRBD1 matches at 12 bases. CDR3 length: 18 residues. Germline assignment: CDR1 MGHRA and CDR2 YSYEKL. Trimming removed 0 bases from V and 5 bases from J; junction bases left unmatched: 11. CDR3 loop: CASSQDGIGTGGRNEQYF. In nucleotides, the CDR3 is TGCGCCAGCAGCCAAGACGGCATCGGGACAGGGGGCAGGAACGAGCAGTACTTC.

The chain joins TRBV11-3 to TRBJ2-3; 7 bases agree with TRBD1. Trimming removed 5 bases from V and 7 bases from J; junction bases left unmatched: 3. This CDR3 contains 12 residues. Germline V CDR1 and CDR2: SGHNT, YENEEA. The CDR3 spells CASSTQGNTQYF. CDR3 nucleotides: TGTGCCAGCAGCACACAGGGGAATACGCAGTATTTT.

The chain recombines TRBV27 with TRBJ1-2; D is undetermined. V gave up 6 bases and J gave up 7 bases, with 18 bases separating them. The germline V gene has CDR1 MNHEY and CDR2 SMNVEV (reference sequence). This CDR3 has 14 amino acids. This CDR3 reads CASRLLTEVSGYTF. The CDR3 DNA sequence: TGTGCCAGCAGACTCCTCACGGAGGTTAGTGGCTACACCTTC.

The CDR3 is CASSSGNQPQHF. CDR3 bases: TGTGCCAGCAGTTCCGGTAATCAGCCCCAGCATTTT. J is TRBJ1-5 and V is TRBV6-6, with D uncertain. This CDR3 contains 12 residues. Trimming took 4 bases from V and 4 from J, leaving 5 bases between them. Germline-derived CDR1 and CDR2 are MNHNY and SVGAGI (reference sequence).

This sequence joins TRBV25-1 and TRBJ1-6; D ambiguous. With 0 bases removed from V and 10 bases from J, the gap between germline ends came to 4 bases. The germline CDR1 and CDR2 sequences are MGHDK and SYGVNS. The CDR3 is made up of 12 amino acids. CDR3 amino acids: CASSEYGSPLHF. DNA of the CDR3: TGTGCCAGCAGTGAATATGGCTCACCCCTCCACTTT.

This chain connects TRBV29-1 to TRBJ2-1; TRBD2 matches at 10 bases. Germline V gives CDR1 SQVTM, CDR2 ANQGSEA. Trimming removed 3 bases from V and 6 bases from J; junction bases left unmatched: 5. This CDR3 comprises 14 residues. CDR3 nucleotides: TGCAGCGTTGATCCTAGCGGGGGAGGCAATGAGCAGTTCTTC. It codes for CSVDPSGGGNEQFF.

The chain employs TRBV11-3 and TRBJ1-2; D is uncertain. V was clipped by 4 bases and J by 5 bases, with 8 bases between them. Germline values: CDR1 SGHNT, CDR2 YENEEA. The CDR3 covers 12 residues. This chain's CDR3 is CASSSSVYGYTF. CDR3 in DNA: TGTGCCAGCAGCTCATCAGTGTATGGCTACACCTTC.

This clone has just a few counts. The chain couples TRBV14 to TRBJ2-3; TRBD2 matches at 15 bases. CDR3 size: 18 residues. The germline CDR1 and CDR2 sequences are SGHDN and FVKESK. V dropped 4 bases and J dropped 1; count of bases not matched to a gene: 6. The CDR3 loop reads CASSPRTSGGVRTDTQYF. Written as DNA, the CDR3 is TGTGCCAGCAGCCCGAGGACTAGCGGGGGGGTACGCACAGATACGCAGTATTTT.

The chain carries TRBV10-3 and TRBJ1-5, with D possibly TRBD1 on 5 matching bases. Deletions cut 3 bases from V and 3 bases from J, with 12 bases between. The germline V gene has CDR1 ENHRY and CDR2 SYGVKD. CDR3 size: 15 residues. The CDR3 sequence: CAISESGLANQPQHF. CDR3 nucleotide sequence: TGTGCCATCAGTGAATCAGGGCTCGCCAATCAGCCCCAGCATTTT.

This clone was observed a single time. The chain employs TRBV2 and TRBJ2-7; no clear D gene. CDR1 is SNHLY and CDR2 is FYNNEI in the germline V gene. The V end was cut by 6 bases, the J end by 4 bases, with 10 bases between. The CDR3 sequence is 12 residues long. In DNA, the CDR3 is TGTGCCAGCAGACTCGACGGGTACGAGCAGTACTTC. It is translated as CASRLDGYEQYF.

This clone appeared a single time. The V call is TRBV19, the J call TRBJ1-5, with 8 positions matching TRBD1. Per germline, CDR1 LNHDA and CDR2 SQIVND (reference sequence). This CDR3 spans 15 amino acids. V lost 5 bases to trimming and J lost 4 bases; unmatched junction nucleotides: 7. The CDR3 DNA sequence: TGTGCCAGTAGTGAAAGGACAGGGAGGAATCAGCCCCAGCATTTT. This codes for CASSERTGRNQPQHF.

This chain uses TRBV18 with TRBJ2-5, with TRBD2 matching over 12 bases. There are 15 residues in the CDR3. J gave up 5 bases and V 4 bases, and 5 bases lay outside the gene matches. CDR1 and CDR2 from the germline V gene are KGHSH and LQKENI. CDR3 region: CASSRSGTSGETQYF. CDR3 coding DNA: TGTGCCAGCTCACGGTCCGGGACTAGCGGGGAGACCCAGTACTTC.

With regard to this clone: The sample holds other DNA sequences that translate to the same CDR3. The chain couples TRBV11-3 to TRBJ2-2, with 7 bases identical to TRBD1. Germline lookup yields CDR1 SGHNT and CDR2 YENEEA. Trimming cost V 3 bases and J 4 bases; bases outside gene matches: 2. The CDR3 has 14 amino acids. The CDR3 protein is CASSLTGLTGELFF. The CDR3 DNA follows: TGTGCCAGCAGCTTGACAGGGCTCACCGGGGAGCTGTTTTTT.

The chain joins TRBV28 to TRBJ1-5, with D maybe TRBD1 (5 bases). This CDR3 has 12 residues. V gave up 6 bases and J gave up 7 bases, with 10 bases separating them. Germline V CDR1 and CDR2: MDHEN, SYDVKM. CDR3 in DNA: TGTGCCAGCAGCCCGGGGGAGCAGCCCCAGCATTTT. Translating it yields CASSPGEQPQHF.

The V and J genes are TRBV25-1 and TRBJ2-3, with 7 bases that match TRBD2. V trimming: 10 bases; J trimming: 2 bases; junction bases outside the gene matches: 12. CDR3 size: 15 residues. Germline V gene lookup returns CDR1 MGHDK and CDR2 SYGVNS. In nucleotides, the CDR3 is TGTGCCACAGGCCGGCGACTAGCCTTCACAGATACGCAGTATTTT. It specifies CATGRRLAFTDTQYF.

The chain joins TRBV7-2 to TRBJ1-1; weak D call: TRBD1 (5 bases). Germline-derived CDR1 and CDR2 are SGHTA and FQGNSA. The CDR3 totals 15 residues. The germline V and J ends were trimmed by 2 bases and 4 bases, with 14 bases remaining between them. The CDR3 region is CASSLSQGGITEAFF. The DNA of the CDR3 is TGTGCCAGCAGCTTATCTCAGGGCGGGATCACTGAAGCTTTCTTT.

This sequence joins TRBV7-2 and TRBJ1-1, with 8 bases aligning to TRBD1. V dropped 5 bases and J dropped 3; count of bases not matched to a gene: 5. Germline CDR1 SGHTA, CDR2 FQGNSA. This CDR3 contains 14 residues. CDR3 region: CASSPSRGHTEAFF. The CDR3 DNA reads TGTGCCAGCAGCCCGTCCAGGGGGCACACTGAAGCTTTCTTT.